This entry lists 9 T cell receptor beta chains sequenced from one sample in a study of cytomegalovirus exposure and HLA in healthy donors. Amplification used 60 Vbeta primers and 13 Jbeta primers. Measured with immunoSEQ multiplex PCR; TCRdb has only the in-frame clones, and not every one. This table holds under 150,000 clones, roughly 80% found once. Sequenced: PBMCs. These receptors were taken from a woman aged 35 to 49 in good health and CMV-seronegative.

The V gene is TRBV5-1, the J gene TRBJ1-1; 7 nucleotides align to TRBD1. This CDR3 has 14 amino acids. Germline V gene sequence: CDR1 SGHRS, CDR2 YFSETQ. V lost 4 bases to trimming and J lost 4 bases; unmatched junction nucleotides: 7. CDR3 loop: CASSTGDRSTEAFF. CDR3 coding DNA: TGCGCCAGCAGCACAGGGGATCGGAGCACTGAAGCTTTCTTT.

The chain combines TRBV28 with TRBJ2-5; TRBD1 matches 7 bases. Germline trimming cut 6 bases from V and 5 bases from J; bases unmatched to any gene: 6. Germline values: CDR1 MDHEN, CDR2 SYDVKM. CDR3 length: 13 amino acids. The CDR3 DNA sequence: TGTGCCAGCAGATACGGGACAGTGGAGACCCAGTACTTC. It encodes CASRYGTVETQYF.

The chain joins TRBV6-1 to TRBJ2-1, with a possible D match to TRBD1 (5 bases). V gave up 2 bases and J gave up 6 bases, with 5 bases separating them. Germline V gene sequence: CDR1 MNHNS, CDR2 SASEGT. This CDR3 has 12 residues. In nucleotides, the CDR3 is TGTGCCAGCAGTGAAAGGGGCAATGAGCAGTTCTTC. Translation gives CASSERGNEQFF.

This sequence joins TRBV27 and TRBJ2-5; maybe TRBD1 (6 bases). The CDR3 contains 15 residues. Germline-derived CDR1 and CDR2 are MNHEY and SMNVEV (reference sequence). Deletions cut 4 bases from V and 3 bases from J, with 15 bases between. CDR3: CASSSTGRNEETQYF. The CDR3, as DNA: TGTGCCAGCAGTTCGACAGGACGAAACGAAGAGACCCAGTACTTC.

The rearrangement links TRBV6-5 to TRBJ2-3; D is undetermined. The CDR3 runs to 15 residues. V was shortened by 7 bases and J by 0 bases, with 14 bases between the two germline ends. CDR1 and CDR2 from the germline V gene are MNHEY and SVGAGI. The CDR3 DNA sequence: TGTGCCAGCACCCCTCGCGGCACTAGCACAGATACGCAGTATTTT. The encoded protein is CASTPRGTSTDTQYF.

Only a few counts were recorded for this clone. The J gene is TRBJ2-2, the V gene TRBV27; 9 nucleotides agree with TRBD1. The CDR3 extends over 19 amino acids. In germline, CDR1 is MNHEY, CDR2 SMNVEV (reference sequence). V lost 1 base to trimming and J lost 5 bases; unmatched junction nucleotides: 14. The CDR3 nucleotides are TGTGCCAGCAGTTTATGGGGGCCCGGGACAGGGTTTTCGACCGGGGAGCTGTTTTTT. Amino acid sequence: CASSLWGPGTGFSTGELFF.

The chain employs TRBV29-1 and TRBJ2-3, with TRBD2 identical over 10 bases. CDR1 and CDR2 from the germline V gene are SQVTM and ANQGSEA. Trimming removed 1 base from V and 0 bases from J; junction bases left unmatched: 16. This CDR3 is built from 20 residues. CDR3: CSVEAVAGGAGRPSTDTQYF. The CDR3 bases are TGCAGCGTTGAAGCGGTAGCGGGAGGAGCCGGTCGCCCTAGCACAGATACGCAGTATTTT.

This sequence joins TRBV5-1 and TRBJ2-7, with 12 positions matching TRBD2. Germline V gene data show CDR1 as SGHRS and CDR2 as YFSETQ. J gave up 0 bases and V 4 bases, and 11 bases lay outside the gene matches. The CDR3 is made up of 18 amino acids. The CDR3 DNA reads TGCGCCAGCAGCCCGGAGGGGCTAGCGGGAGGGAGCTCCTACGAGCAGTACTTC. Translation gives CASSPEGLAGGSSYEQYF.

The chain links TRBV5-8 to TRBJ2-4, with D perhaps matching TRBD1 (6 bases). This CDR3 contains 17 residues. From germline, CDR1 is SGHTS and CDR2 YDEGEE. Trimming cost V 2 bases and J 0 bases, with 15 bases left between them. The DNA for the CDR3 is TGTGCCAGCAGCTTCTGGACAGAACTTCTAGCCAAAAACATTCAGTACTTC. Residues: CASSFWTELLAKNIQYF.